This paragraph reports one TCR beta chain. This sample stems from a study of Tregs in tolerant kidney transplant recipients. Germline V lookup: CDR1 MNHEY, CDR2 SVGAGI. This CDR3 has 15 amino acids. V dropped 5 bases and J dropped 6; count of bases not matched to a gene: 11. Produced via immunoSEQ multiplex PCR; TCRdb's table is partial and in-frame only. The profile shows some 80,000 clones, under 98% of them singletons. Unstimulated regulatory T cells (CD4+CD25+CD127-), CD4+CD25- non-regulatory cells, CD4 and CD8 cells were FACS-sorted from thawed PBMCs. The chain links TRBV6-5 to TRBJ2-3; 7 nucleotides match TRBD1. This sequence originates from a human donor who received a combined kidney and bone marrow transplant. Material: CD4+ T cells from blood, obtained before the transplant. The CDR3 here is CASSRGDRVSDTQYF. The CDR3 region has the DNA TGTGCCAGCAGTAGGGGTGACAGGGTGTCTGATACGCAGTATTTT.